The clone carrying this T cell receptor beta chain showed up just a few times. J gave up 7 bases and V 5 bases, and 18 bases lay outside the gene matches. The CDR3 spans 17 residues. Per germline, CDR1 SEHNR and CDR2 FQNEAQ (reference sequence). TCRdb re-derived calls from the RT-PCR reads in MiXCR, one entry per CDR3 protein. The sample has hundreds of thousands of distinct CDR3 sequences; approximately 15% are singletons. This chain joins TRBV7-9 and TRBJ1-2, with TRBD1 matching over 8 bases. The sample was memory CD4+ T cells from blood. The source of this sequence is a female donor in good health, serving as a healthy control. The CDR3 DNA reads as TGTGCCAGCAGCCGCTTCCTTGGGACAGGAGGAGGCTTTGGCTACACCTTC. It codes for CASSRFLGTGGGFGYTF.